Sequencing of this T cell receptor beta chain was carried out in a study of regulatory T cells in long-lasting Graves disease. Researchers made TCR beta libraries by using iRepertoire HTBI primers and running Arm-PCR on CDR3 regions. Using its own MiXCR run on the multiplex PCR reads, TCRdb lists one record per CDR3 protein. This repertoire shows over 650,000 distinct CDR3 sequences, around 30% found once; its top ten account for about two fifths. Germline loops: CDR1 SNHLY, CDR2 FYNNEI. The CDR3 is 14 amino acids. The V end was cut by 5 bases, the J end by 3 bases, with 11 bases between. Time point: persistent/refractory GD, antithyroid drugs over 5 years with positive TRAb. Generation of the TCR library employed RNA extracted from PBMCs.

The source material was peripheral blood mononuclear cells (PBMCs), sampled when the disease was refractory, from a patient treated with antithyroid drugs. This chain connects TRBV2 to TRBJ1-5; D uncertain. The sequence derives from a female donor with Graves disease. The DNA for the CDR3 is TGTGCCAGCAGTATAGACGCCTCCAATCAGCCCCAGCATTTT. Protein product: CASSIDASNQPQHF.